This T cell receptor (beta chain) was identified in a study of T cell changes during pregnancy in multiple sclerosis. V was clipped by 4 bases and J by 2 bases, with 3 bases between them. There are 11 residues in the CDR3. The V gene's germline CDR1 is SGHTA and CDR2 FQGNSA. Generated by immunoSEQ multiplex PCR, the TCRdb table keeps only in-frame clones and is missing some. The repertoire holds around 100,000 clones, approximately 92% seen once, with around 1.8% in the top ten. V gene TRBV7-2 combines with J gene TRBJ2-7; D is undetermined. The source is a female donor with multiple sclerosis, enrolled in a pregnancy study. The sample consisted of peripheral blood, taken after pregnancy. CDR3 amino acids: CASSSAYEQYF. The CDR3, as DNA: TGTGCCAGCAGCTCGGCCTACGAGCAGTACTTC.